This T cell receptor (beta chain) was captured in a study of T cells in Graves' hyperthyroidism and ophthalmopathy. This clonotype was observed at least ten times. Its antigen is as yet unknown. Trimming shortened V by 3 bases and J by 6 bases, and 12 bases separated the two germline ends. The CDR3 is made up of 14 amino acids. Regarding the study as a whole: Progression to ophthalmopathy was predicted a median of approximately seven months early.

Patients aged 18 to 65 with hyperthyroidism were newly diagnosed, with duration under 2 months. The PBMCs studied were ones that came from roughly 9.4 ml fresh peripheral blood. RNA transcripts provided the source from which TCR beta CDR3 regions were amplified. Researchers ran a first-round RT-PCR on the TCR CDR3 using the HTBI primer set. TCRdb recomputed calls from the multiplex PCR reads with MiXCR, one row per CDR3 protein. The sample shows about 520,000 distinct CDR3 sequences, 20% of them seen only once. This TCR was recovered from a man aged 18 to 29 with Graves' hyperthyroidism. The sequenced material came from blood. The chain is built from TRBV12-3 or TRBV12-4 and TRBJ2-4; D may correspond to TRBD1 or TRBD2 (5 bases each). This CDR3 reads CASSFGGGRNIQYF. The CDR3 DNA reads TGTGCCAGCAGTTTTGGTGGGGGTAGAAACATTCAGTACTTC.